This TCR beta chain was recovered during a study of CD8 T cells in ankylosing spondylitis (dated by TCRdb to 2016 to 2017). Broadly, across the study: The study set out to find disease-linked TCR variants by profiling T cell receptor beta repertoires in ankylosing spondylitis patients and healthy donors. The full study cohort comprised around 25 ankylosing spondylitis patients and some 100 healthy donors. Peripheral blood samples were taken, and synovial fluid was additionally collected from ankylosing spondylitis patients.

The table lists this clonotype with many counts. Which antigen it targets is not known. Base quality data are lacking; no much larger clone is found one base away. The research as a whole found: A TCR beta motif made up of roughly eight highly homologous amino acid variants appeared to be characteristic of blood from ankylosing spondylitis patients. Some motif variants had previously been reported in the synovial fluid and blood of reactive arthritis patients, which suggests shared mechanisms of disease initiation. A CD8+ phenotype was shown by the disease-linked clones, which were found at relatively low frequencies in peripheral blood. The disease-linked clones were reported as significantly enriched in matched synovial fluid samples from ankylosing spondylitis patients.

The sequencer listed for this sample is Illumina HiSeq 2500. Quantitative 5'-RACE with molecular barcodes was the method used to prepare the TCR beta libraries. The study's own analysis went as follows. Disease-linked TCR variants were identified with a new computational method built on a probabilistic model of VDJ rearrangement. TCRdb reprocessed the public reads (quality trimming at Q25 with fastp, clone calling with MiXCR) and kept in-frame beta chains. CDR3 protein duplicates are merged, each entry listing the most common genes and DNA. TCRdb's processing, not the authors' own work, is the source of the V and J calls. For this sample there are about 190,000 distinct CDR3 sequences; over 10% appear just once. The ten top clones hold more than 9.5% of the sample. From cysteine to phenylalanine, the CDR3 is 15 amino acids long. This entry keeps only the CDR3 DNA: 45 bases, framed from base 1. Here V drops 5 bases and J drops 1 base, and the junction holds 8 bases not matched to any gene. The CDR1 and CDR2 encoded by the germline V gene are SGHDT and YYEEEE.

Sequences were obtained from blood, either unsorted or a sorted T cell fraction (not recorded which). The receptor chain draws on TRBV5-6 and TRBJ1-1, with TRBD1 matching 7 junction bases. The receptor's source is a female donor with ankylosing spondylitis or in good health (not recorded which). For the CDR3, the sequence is CASRPPGTANTEAFF. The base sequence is TGTGCCAGCAGACCTCCAGGGACAGCGAACACTGAAGCTTTCTTT. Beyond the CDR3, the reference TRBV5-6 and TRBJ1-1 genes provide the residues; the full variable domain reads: DAGVTQSPTHLIKTRGQQVTLRCSPKSGHDTVSWYQQALGQGPQFIFQYYEEEERQRGNFPDRFSGHQFPNYSSELNVNALLLGDSALYLCASRPPGTANTEAFFGQGTRLTVV.